Sequencing of this T cell receptor beta chain was carried out in a study of post-analysis software for immune sequencing data. Whole-study results and caveats: F measure clustering grouped samples strongly by preparation batch. Higher frequency in patients than in controls was seen for roughly five TRBV segments, with TRBV5-6, TRBV5-1 and TRBV20-1 among them.

Prepared TCR beta cDNA libraries contained unique molecular identifiers. MiXCR was run by TCRdb on the PCR reads, yielding one entry per CDR3 protein. The sample includes about 770,000 distinct CDR3 sequences, about 43% of them seen just once. This CDR3 contains 14 residues. V lost 0 bases to trimming and J lost 6 bases, with 12 bases between them. Germline V lookup: CDR1 SGHVS, CDR2 FNYEAQ. A few counts support this clonotype. Its antigen is still unknown. The sequence was obtained from a girl aged 10 to 17 with multiple sclerosis. The sample comprised blood. The V call is TRBV7-6, the J call TRBJ2-7, with a weak D call TRBD2 (7 bases). This CDR3 reads CASSLAGGGREQYF. CDR3 in DNA: TGTGCCAGCAGCTTAGCAGGGGGAGGGCGCGAGCAGTACTTC.